Listed below are T cell receptor beta chains from one sample, sequenced in a study of T cell changes during pregnancy in multiple sclerosis. Repertoires were generated with immunoSEQ multiplex PCR, while TCRdb's copy carries only in-frame clones and drops some. The sample has 35,000 to 45,000 clones; approximately 90% are singletons. The sequences come from CD4+ T cells from peripheral blood mononuclear cells, collected in the first trimester of pregnancy. These receptors were taken from a female donor in good health, enrolled as a control in a pregnancy study. The CDR3 runs from the conserved cysteine through the conserved F or W. The D gene is left open where the match is weak. Clone size is not always given. Where it is, it says once, few, many or a class for expanded clones.

V gene,D gene,clone size,J gene,CDR3 protein,CDR3 DNA
TRBV7-9,TRBD2,once,TRBJ2-3,CASSFTTGEGPDTQYF,TGTGCCAGCAGCTTTACAACGGGGGAGGGGCCAGATACGCAGTATTTT
TRBV4-3,TRBD1,few,TRBJ1-1,CASSRTPGQGNTEAFF,TGCGCCAGCAGCCGAACCCCGGGACAGGGGAACACTGAAGCTTTCTTT
TRBV28,-,-,TRBJ2-3,CASSQSDSGFTDTQYF,TGTGCCAGCAGTCAGTCGGACTCAGGATTCACAGATACGCAGTATTTT
TRBV11-2,TRBD2,-,TRBJ2-3,CASSPGGGRGTDTQYF,TGTGCCAGCAGCCCCGGGGGGGGGCGGGGCACAGATACGCAGTATTTT
TRBV7-2,TRBD1,-,TRBJ2-3,CASSLGDSATDTQYF,TGTGCCAGCAGCTTAGGGGACAGCGCCACAGATACGCAGTATTTT
TRBV11-1,TRBD2,-,TRBJ2-5,CASSLLSGGGQETQYF,TGTGCCAGCAGCTTGTTGAGCGGGGGCGGGCAAGAGACCCAGTACTTC
TRBV6-5,-,once,TRBJ1-6,CASSRDPNSPLHF,TGTGCCAGCTCCCGGGATCCTAATTCACCCCTCCACTTT
TRBV5-1,TRBD2,-,TRBJ2-7,CASSPQGAGGYEQYF,TGCGCCAGCAGCCCCCAGGGAGCGGGGGGATACGAGCAGTACTTC
TRBV7-3,TRBD2,-,TRBJ2-5,CASSLSGGETQYF,TGTGCCAGCAGCTTATCGGGAGGTGAGACCCAGTACTTC
TRBV7-2,-,once,TRBJ1-6,CASSPRGGWTSPYNSPLHF,TGTGCCAGCAGCCCCAGAGGGGGTTGGACGAGCCCCTATAATTCACCCCTCCACTTT
TRBV15,-,-,TRBJ2-3,CATSREGADTQYF,TGTGCCACCAGCAGAGAAGGGGCGGATACGCAGTATTTT
TRBV19,TRBD1,-,TRBJ2-5,CASSITGTGLEETQYF,TGTGCCAGTAGTATTACCGGGACAGGTCTAGAGGAGACCCAGTACTTC
TRBV5-4,TRBD1,-,TRBJ1-2,CASSFRQGGGTANYGYTF,TGTGCCAGCAGCTTTAGACAGGGTGGGGGAACTGCTAACTATGGCTACACCTTC
TRBV7-9,TRBD1,-,TRBJ1-1,CASSAGQGVNTEAFF,TGTGCCAGCAGCGCGGGACAGGGGGTGAACACTGAAGCTTTCTTT
TRBV2,-,-,TRBJ1-1,CASRGSSSTEAFF,TGTGCCAGCAGGGGCTCGAGCTCCACTGAAGCTTTCTTT
TRBV21-1,-,-,TRBJ1-1,CASSLTRRVVAEAFF,TGTGCCAGCAGCTTAACCCGTCGCGTCGTGGCTGAAGCTTTCTTT
TRBV5-1,TRBD1,-,TRBJ2-5,CASSLGTGKETQYF,TGCGCCAGCAGCTTGGGGACAGGGAAAGAGACCCAGTACTTC
TRBV5-1,-,-,TRBJ2-1,CASSRGTATYNEQFF,TGCGCCAGCAGCAGGGGGACCGCTACCTACAATGAGCAGTTCTTC
TRBV10-3,-,-,TRBJ2-4,CAISDPTDRGVKNIQYF,TGTGCCATCAGTGACCCAACCGACCGGGGAGTCAAAAACATTCAGTACTTC
TRBV5-4,TRBD1,-,TRBJ2-2,CASSQATGVTGELFF,TGTGCCAGCAGCCAAGCTACAGGGGTCACCGGGGAGCTGTTTTTT